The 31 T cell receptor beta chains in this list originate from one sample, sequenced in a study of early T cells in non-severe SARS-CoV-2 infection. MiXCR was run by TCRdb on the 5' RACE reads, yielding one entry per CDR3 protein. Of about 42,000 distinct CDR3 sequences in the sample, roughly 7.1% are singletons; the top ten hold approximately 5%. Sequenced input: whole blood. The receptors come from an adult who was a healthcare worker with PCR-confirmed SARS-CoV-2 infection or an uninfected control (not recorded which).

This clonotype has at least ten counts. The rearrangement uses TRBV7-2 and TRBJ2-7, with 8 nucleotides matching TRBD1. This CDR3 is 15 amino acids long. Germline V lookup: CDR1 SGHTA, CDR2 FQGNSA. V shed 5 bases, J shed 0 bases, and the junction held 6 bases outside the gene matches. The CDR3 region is CASSPDRAISYEQYF. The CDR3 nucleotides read TGTGCCAGCAGCCCGGACAGGGCCATCTCCTACGAGCAGTACTTC.

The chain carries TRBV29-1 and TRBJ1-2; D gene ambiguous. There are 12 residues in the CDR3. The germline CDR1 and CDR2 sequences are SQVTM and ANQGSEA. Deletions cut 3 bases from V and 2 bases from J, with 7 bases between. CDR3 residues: CSVESLNYGYTF. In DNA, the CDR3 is TGCAGCGTTGAGTCTCTGAACTATGGCTACACCTTC.

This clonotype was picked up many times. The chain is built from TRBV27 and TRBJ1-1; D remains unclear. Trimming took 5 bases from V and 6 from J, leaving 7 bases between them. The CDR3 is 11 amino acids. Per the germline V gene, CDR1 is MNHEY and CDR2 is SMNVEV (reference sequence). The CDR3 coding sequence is TGTGCCAGCAGTGGTGGCCCTGAAGCTTTCTTT. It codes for CASSGGPEAFF.

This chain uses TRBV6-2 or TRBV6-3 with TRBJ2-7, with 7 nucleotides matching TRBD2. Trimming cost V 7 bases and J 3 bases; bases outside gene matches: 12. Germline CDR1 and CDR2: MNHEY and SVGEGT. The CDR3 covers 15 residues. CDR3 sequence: CASTPSGRGSYEQYF. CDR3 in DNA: TGTGCCAGCACCCCTTCGGGGCGGGGGAGCTACGAGCAGTACTTC.

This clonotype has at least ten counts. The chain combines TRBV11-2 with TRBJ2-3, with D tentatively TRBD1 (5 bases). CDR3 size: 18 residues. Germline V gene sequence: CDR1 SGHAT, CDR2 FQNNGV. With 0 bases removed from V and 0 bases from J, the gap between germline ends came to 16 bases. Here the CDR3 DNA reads TGTGCCAGCAGCTTAGACCTTCAGGGCCCCATGAGCACAGATACGCAGTATTTT. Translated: CASSLDLQGPMSTDTQYF.

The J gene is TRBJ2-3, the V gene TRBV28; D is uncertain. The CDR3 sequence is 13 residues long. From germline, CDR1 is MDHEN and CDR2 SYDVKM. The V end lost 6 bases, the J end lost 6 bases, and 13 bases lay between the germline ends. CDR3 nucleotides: TGTGCCAGCAGCCGTAATGGTCCCGATACGCAGTATTTT. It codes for CASSRNGPDTQYF. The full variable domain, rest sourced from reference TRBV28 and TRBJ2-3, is DVKVTQSSRYLVKRTGEKVFLECVQDMDHENMFWYRQDPGLGLRLIYFSYDVKMKEKGDIPEGYSVSREKKERFSLILESASTNQTSMYLCASSRNGPDTQYFGPGTRLTVL.

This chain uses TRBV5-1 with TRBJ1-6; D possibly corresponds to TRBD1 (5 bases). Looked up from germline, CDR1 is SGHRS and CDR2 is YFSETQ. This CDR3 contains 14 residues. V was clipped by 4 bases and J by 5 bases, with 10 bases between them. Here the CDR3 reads CASSRWGDNSPLHF. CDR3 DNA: TGCGCCAGCAGCCGGTGGGGCGATAATTCACCCCTCCACTTT.

The CDR3 loop is CASSPWREETQYF. CDR3 DNA: TGTGCCAGCTCACCGTGGAGAGAAGAGACCCAGTACTTC. V usage is TRBV18 and J usage is TRBJ2-5; D ambiguous. CDR1 is KGHSH, CDR2 LQKENI, per germline. V lost 3 bases and J 3 bases, leaving 8 bases between the germline ends. The CDR3 runs 13 residues. The whole variable domain, remainder taken from reference TRBV18 and TRBJ2-5, is NAGVMQNPRHLVRRRGQEARLRCSPMKGHSHVYWYRQLPEEGLKFMVYLQKENIIDESGMPKERFSAEFPKEGPSILRIQQVVRGDSAAYFCASSPWREETQYFGPGTRLLVL.

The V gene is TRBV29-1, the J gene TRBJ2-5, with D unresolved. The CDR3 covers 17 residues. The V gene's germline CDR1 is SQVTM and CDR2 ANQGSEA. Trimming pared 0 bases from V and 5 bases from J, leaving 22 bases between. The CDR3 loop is CSVEDLPSGRRWETQYF. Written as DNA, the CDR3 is TGCAGCGTTGAAGATCTGCCGTCAGGCAGGCGGTGGGAGACCCAGTACTTC.

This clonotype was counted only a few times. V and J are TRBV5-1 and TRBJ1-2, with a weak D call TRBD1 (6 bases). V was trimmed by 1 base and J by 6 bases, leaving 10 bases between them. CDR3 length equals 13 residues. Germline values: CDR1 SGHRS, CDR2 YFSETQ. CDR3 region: CASSLRAGDGYTF. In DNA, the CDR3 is TGCGCCAGCAGCTTGAGGGCAGGGGATGGCTACACCTTC.

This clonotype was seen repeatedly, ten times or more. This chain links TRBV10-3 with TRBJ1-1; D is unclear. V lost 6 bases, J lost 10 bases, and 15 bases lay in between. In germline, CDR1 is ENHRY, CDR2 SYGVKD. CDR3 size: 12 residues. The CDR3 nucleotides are TGTGCCATCAGCCAGGCTGCTGGCGGAGCTTTCTTT. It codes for CAISQAAGGAFF.

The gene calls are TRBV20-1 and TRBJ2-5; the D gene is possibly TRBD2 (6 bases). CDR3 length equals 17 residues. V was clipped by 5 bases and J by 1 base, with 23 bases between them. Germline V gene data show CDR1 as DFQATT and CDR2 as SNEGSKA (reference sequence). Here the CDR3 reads CSAEDLGGKVIQETQYF. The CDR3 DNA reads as TGCAGTGCTGAGGATCTGGGGGGAAAAGTTATCCAAGAGACCCAGTACTTC.

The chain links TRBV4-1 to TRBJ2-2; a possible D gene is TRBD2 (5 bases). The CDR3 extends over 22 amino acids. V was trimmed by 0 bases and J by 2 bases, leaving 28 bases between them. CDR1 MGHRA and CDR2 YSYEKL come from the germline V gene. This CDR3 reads CASSQDSLIGGSVTTNTGELFF. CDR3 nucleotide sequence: TGCGCCAGCAGCCAAGATAGTTTGATCGGAGGTTCGGTGACTACAAACACCGGGGAGCTGTTTTTT.

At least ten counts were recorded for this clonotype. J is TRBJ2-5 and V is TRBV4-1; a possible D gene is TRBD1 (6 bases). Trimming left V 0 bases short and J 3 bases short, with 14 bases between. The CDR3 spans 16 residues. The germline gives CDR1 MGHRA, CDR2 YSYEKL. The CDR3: CASSQDWAEGEETQYF. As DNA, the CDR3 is TGCGCCAGCAGCCAAGATTGGGCCGAGGGGGAAGAGACCCAGTACTTC.

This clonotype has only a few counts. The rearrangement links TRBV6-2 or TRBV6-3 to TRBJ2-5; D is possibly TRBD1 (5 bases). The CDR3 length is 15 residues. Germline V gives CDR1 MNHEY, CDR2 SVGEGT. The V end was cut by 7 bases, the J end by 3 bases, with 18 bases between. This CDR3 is CASIQARTKEETQYF. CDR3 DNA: TGTGCCAGCATACAGGCAAGGACGAAGGAAGAGACCCAGTACTTC.

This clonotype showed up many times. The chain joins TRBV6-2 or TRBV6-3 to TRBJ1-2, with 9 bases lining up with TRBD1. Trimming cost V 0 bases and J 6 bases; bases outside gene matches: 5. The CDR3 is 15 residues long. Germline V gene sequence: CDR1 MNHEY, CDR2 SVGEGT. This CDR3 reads CASSYSRTGEDGYTF. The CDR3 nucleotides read TGTGCCAGCAGTTACTCGAGGACAGGGGAGGATGGCTACACCTTC.

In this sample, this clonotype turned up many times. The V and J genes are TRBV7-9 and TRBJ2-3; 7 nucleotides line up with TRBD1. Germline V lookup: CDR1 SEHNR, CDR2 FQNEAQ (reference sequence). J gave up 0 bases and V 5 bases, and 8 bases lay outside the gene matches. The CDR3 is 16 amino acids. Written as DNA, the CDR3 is TGTGCCAGCAGCGAATGGACAGGAGACAGCACAGATACGCAGTATTTT. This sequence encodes CASSEWTGDSTDTQYF.

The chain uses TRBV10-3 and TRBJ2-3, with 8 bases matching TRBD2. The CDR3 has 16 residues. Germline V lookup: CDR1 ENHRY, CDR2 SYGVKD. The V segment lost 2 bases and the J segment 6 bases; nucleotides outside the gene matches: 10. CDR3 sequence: CAISEEVSGAWDTQYF. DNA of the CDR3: TGTGCCATCAGTGAGGAGGTTAGCGGGGCCTGGGATACGCAGTATTTT.

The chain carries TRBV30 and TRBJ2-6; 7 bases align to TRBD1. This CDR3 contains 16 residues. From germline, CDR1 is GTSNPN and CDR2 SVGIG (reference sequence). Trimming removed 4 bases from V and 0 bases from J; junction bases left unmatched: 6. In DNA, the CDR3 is TGTGCCTGGATTGAGACAGGGATCTCTGGGGCCAACGTCCTGACTTTC. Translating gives CAWIETGISGANVLTF.

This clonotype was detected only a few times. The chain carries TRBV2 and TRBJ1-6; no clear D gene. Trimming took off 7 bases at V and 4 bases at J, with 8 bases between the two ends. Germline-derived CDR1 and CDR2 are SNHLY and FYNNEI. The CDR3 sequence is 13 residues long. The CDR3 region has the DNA TGTGCCAGCAAGGTTGAATATAATTCACCCCTCCACTTT. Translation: CASKVEYNSPLHF.

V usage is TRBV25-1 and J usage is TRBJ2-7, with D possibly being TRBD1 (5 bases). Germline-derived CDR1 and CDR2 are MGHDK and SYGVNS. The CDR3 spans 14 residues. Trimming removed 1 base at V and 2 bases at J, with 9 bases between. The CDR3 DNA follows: TGTGCCAGCAGTGAATCAGGGCCTGCCTACGAGCAGTACTTC. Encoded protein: CASSESGPAYEQYF.

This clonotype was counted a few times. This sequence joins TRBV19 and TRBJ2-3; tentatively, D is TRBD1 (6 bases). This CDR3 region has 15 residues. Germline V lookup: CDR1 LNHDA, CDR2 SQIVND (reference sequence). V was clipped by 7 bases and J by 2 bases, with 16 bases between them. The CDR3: CASNPGQTFTDTQYF. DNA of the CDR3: TGTGCCAGTAACCCGGGACAAACATTCACAGATACGCAGTATTTT.

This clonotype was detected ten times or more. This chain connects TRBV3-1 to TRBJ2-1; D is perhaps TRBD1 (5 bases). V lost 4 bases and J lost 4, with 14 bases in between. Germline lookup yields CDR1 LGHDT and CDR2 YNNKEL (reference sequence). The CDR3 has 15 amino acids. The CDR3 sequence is CASSPGQGPYNEQFF. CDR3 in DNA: TGTGCCAGCAGCCCAGGACAAGGACCGTACAATGAGCAGTTCTTC.

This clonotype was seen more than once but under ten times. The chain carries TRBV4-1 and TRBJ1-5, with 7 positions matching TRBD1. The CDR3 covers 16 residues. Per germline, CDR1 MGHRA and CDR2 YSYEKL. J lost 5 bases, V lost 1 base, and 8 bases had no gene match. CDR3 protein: CASSQVWGQFYQPQHF. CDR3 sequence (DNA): TGCGCCAGCAGCCAAGTTTGGGGACAGTTTTATCAGCCCCAGCATTTT.

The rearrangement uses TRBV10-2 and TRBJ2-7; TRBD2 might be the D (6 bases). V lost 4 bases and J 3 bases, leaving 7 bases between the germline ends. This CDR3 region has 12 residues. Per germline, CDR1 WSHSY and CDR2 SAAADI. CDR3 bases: TGCGCCAGCAGTGGGGACTTCTACGAGCAGTACTTC. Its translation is CASSGDFYEQYF.

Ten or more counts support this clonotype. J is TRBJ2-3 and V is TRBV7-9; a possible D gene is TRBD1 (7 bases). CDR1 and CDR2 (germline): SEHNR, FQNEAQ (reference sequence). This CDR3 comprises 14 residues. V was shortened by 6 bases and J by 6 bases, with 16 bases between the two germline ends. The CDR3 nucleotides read TGTGCCAGCAGTTACGGACAGGCGGGGGATACGCAGTATTTT. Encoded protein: CASSYGQAGDTQYF.

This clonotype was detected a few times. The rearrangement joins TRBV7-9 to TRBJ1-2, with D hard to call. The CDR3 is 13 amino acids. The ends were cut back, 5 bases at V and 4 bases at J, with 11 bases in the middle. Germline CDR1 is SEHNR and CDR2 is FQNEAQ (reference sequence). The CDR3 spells CASSRPDSYGYTF. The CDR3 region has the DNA TGTGCCAGCAGCAGGCCGGATTCCTATGGCTACACCTTC.

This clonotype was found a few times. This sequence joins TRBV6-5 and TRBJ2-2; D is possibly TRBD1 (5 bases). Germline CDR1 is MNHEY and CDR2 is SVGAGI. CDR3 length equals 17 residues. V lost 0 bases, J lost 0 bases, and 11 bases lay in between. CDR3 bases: TGTGCCAGCAGTTACTCGAAGGCAGGGTCGAACACCGGGGAGCTGTTTTTT. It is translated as CASSYSKAGSNTGELFF.

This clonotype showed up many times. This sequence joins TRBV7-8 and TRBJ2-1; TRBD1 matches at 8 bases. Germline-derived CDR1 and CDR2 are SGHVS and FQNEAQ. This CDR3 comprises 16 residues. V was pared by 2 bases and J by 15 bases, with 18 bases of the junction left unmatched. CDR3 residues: CASSLRRGTGASWAFF. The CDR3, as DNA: TGTGCCAGCAGCTTACGTCGCGGGACAGGAGCCTCGTGGGCGTTCTTC.

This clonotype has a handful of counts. CDR3 coding DNA: TGTGCCAGCAGTTTCGAGTTTTCACGGACGAACACAGATACGCAGTATTTT. It is translated as CASSFEFSRTNTDTQYF. This chain links TRBV12-3 or TRBV12-4 with TRBJ2-3; no firm D call. Trimming pared 3 bases from V and 2 bases from J, leaving 18 bases between. The CDR3 loop spans 17 amino acids.

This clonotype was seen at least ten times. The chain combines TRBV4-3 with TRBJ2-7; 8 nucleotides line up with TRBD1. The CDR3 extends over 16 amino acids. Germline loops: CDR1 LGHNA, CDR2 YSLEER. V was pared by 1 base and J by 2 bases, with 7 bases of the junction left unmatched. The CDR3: CASSQVLGQATYEQYF. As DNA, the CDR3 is TGCGCCAGCAGCCAAGTTTTGGGACAGGCGACCTACGAGCAGTACTTC.